This entry describes one TCR beta chain. This sample stems from a study of identical twins' blood T cells. Each CDR3 protein is one row after TCRdb ran MiXCR on the 5' RACE reads. The table lists roughly 340,000 distinct CDR3 sequences, roughly 31% of them singletons, with around 5.6% in the top ten. Deletions cut 3 bases from V and 10 bases from J, with 13 bases between. The CDR3 is made up of 13 amino acids. Germline V gene data show CDR1 as MNHEY and CDR2 as SMNVEV (reference sequence). This sequence was found in a woman aged 18 to 50 in good health. The sequenced sample consisted of PBMCs. The chain joins TRBV27 to TRBJ2-1; tentatively, D is TRBD1 (5 bases). CDR3 nucleotides: TGTGCCAGCAGTTTGGCAGCGCAGGGCGAGCAGTTCTTC. It yields the protein CASSLAAQGEQFF.